The present T cell receptor beta chain was sequenced within a study of regulatory T cells in long-lasting Graves disease. Stated time point: newly diagnosed GD, antithyroid drugs for less than 3 months. The TCR library was prepared using RNA isolated from PBMCs. Study-wide results and limits: Researchers reported studying only peripheral blood, not thyroid tissue.

This clonotype was found once. What it recognizes is unknown. V was cut by 3 bases and J by 1 base, with 12 bases left in between. This CDR3 is built from 15 residues. The germline V gene encodes CDR1 PRHDT and CDR2 FYEKMQ (reference sequence). According to the study, TCR beta libraries were built with iRepertoire HTBI primers and CDR3-region Arm-PCR. TCRdb re-analysed the multiplex PCR reads in MiXCR, keeping a single row per CDR3 protein. The data contain roughly 410,000 distinct CDR3 sequences, about 15% of them seen just once; the ten biggest clones take up roughly 7.7%. This sample also belongs to another study, concerning T cells in Graves' hyperthyroidism and ophthalmopathy. This second study says: Expanded thyroid clonotypes (above 0.001) were mostly also found in blood.

This chain connects TRBV13 to TRBJ2-5; D may be TRBD2 (5 bases). The clonotype originates from a woman in her 40s with Graves disease. Material: peripheral blood mononuclear cells (PBMCs), obtained at new diagnosis, from a patient treated with antithyroid drugs. For the CDR3, the DNA is TGTGCCAGCAGCTTTCGCTCGGACTTCCAAGAGACCCAGTACTTC. It translates to CASSFRSDFQETQYF.